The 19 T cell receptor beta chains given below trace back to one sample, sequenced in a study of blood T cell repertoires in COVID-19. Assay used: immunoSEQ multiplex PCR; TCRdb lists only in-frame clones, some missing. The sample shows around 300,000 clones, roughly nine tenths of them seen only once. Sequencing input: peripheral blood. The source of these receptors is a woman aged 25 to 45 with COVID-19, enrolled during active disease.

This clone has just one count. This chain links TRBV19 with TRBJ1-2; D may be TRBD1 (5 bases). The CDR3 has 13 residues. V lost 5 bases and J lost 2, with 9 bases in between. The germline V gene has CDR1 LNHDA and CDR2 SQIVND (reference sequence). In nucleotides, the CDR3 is TGTGCCAGTAGTCCAGGGATGAACTATGGCTACACCTTC. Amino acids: CASSPGMNYGYTF.

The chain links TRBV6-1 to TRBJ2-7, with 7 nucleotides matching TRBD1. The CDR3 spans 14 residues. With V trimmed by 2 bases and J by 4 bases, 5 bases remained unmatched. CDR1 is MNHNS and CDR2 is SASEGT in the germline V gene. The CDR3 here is CASSEQGQIYEQYF. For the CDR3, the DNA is TGTGCCAGCAGTGAACAGGGACAGATATACGAGCAGTACTTC.

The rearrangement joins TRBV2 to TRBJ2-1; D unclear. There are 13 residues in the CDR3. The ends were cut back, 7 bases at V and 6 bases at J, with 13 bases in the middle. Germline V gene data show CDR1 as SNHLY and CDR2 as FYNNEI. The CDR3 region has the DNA TGTGCCAGCACTTTAAGACTTTTCAATGAGCAGTTCTTC. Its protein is CASTLRLFNEQFF.

DNA for the CDR3: TGTGCCAGCAGCCAAGTCACAGGCGTTTGTACTGAAGCTTTCTTT. This gives the protein CASSQVTGVCTEAFF. The chain recombines TRBV3-1 (or the pseudogene TRBV3-2) with TRBJ1-1, with D maybe TRBD1 (5 bases). Germline CDR1 reads LGHDT; CDR2 reads YNNKEL (reference sequence). The CDR3 loop spans 15 amino acids. Trimming cost V 1 base and J 5 bases, with 14 bases left between them.

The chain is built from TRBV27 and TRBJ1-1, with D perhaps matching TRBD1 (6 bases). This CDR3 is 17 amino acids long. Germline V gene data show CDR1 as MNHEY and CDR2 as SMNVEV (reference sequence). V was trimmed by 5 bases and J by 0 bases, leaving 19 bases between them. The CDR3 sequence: CASSRRLQGTVNTEAFF. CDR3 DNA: TGTGCCAGCAGTCGCCGGCTCCAGGGGACGGTGAACACTGAAGCTTTCTTT.

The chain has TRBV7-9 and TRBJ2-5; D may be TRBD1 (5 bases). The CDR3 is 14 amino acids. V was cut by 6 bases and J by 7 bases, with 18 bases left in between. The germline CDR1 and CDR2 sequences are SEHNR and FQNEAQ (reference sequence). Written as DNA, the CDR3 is TGTGCCAGCAGAGCCGACAGTCCCCGGGTGACCCAGTACTTC. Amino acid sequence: CASRADSPRVTQYF.

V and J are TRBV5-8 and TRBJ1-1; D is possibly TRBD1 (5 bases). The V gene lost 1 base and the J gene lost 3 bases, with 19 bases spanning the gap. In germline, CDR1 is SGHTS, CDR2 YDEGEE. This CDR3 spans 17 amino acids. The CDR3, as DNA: TGTGCCAGCAGCTTGTACCTGAGCTCAGGGCCTGACACTGAAGCTTTCTTT. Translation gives CASSLYLSSGPDTEAFF.

The chain's CDR3 is CASSTSGGDAQPQHF. Here the CDR3 DNA reads TGTGCCAGCAGCACCAGCGGGGGGGACGCTCAGCCCCAGCATTTT. The J gene is TRBJ1-5, the V gene TRBV9; D possibly corresponds to TRBD1 (5 bases). This CDR3 region has 15 residues. The V end lost 4 bases, the J end lost 6 bases, and 17 bases lay between the germline ends. The germline V gene has CDR1 SGDLS and CDR2 YYNGEE.

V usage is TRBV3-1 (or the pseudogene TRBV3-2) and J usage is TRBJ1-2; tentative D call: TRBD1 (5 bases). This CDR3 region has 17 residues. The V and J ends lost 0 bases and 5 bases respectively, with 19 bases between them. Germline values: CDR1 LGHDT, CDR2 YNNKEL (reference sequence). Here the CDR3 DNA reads TGTGCCAGCAGCCAAGATCTTCGGGGGGTGGGACTATATGGCTACACCTTC. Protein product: CASSQDLRGVGLYGYTF.

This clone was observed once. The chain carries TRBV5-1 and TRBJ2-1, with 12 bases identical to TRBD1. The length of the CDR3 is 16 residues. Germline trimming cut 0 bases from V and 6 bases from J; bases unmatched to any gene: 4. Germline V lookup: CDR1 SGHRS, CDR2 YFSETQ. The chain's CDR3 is CASSLGAGQGANEQFF. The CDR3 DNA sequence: TGCGCCAGCAGCTTGGGCGCGGGACAGGGGGCCAATGAGCAGTTCTTC.

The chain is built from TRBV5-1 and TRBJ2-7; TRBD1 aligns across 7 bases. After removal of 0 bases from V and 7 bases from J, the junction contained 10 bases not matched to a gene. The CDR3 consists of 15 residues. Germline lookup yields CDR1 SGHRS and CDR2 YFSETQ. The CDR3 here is CASSLEGRGMGEQYF. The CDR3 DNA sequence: TGCGCCAGCAGCTTGGAGGGCAGGGGGATGGGAGAGCAGTACTTC.

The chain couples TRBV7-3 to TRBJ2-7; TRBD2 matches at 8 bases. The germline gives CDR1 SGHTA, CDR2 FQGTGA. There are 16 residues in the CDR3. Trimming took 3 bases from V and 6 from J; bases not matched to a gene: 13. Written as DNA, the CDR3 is TGTGCCAGCAGCTTGACGCCGGGACTAGGTAGGGTCGAGCAGTACTTC. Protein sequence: CASSLTPGLGRVEQYF.

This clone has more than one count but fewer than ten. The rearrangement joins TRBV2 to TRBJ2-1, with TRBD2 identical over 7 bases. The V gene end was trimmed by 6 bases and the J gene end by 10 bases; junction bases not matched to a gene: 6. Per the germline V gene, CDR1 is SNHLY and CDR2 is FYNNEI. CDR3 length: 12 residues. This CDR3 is CASSDYSGEQFF. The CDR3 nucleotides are TGTGCCAGCAGCGACTATAGCGGGGAGCAGTTCTTC. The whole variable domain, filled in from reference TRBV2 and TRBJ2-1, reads EPEVTQTPSHQVTQMGQEVILRCVPISNHLYFYWYRQILGQKVEFLVSFYNNEISEKSEIFDDQFSVERPDGSNFTLKIRSTKLEDSAMYFCASSDYSGEQFFGPGTRLTVL.

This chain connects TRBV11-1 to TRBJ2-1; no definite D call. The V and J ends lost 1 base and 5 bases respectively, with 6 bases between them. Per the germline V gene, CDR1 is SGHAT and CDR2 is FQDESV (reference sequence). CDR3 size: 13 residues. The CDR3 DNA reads TGTGCCAGCAGCTTAGTGGTAGACAATGAGCAGTTCTTC. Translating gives CASSLVVDNEQFF.

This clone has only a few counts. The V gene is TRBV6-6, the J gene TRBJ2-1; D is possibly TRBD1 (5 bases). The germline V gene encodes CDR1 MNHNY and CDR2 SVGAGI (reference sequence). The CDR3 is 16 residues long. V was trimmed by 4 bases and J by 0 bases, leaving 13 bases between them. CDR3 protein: CASSSTLDSSYNEQFF. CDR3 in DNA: TGTGCCAGCAGTTCCACTCTAGACAGCTCCTACAATGAGCAGTTCTTC.

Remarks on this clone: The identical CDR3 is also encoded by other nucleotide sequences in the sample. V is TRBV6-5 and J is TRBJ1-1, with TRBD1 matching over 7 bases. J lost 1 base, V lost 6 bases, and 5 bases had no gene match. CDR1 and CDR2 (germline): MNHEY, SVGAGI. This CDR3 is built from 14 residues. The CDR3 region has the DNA TGTGCCAGCAGGCCGGGACAGCCGAACACTGAAGCTTTCTTT. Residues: CASRPGQPNTEAFF.

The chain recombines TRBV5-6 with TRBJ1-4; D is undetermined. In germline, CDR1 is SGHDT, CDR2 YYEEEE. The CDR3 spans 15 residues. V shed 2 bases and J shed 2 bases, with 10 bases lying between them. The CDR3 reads CASSLTSSTNEKLFF. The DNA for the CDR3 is TGTGCCAGCAGCTTAACATCTTCCACTAATGAAAAACTGTTTTTT.

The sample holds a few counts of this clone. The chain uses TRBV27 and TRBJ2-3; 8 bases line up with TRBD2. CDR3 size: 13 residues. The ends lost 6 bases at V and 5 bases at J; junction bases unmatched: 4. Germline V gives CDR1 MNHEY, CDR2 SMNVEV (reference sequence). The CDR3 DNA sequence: TGTGCCAGCAGAAAAAGCGGGGGAGATACGCAGTATTTT. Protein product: CASRKSGGDTQYF.

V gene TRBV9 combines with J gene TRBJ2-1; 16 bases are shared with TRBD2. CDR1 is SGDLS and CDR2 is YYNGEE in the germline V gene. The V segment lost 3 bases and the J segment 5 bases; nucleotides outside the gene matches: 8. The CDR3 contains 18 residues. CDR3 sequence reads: CASSAGGLAGGPHNEQFF. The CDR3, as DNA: TGTGCCAGCAGCGCCGGGGGACTAGCGGGAGGGCCTCACAATGAGCAGTTCTTC.